The 17 T cell receptor beta chains presented below share a single source sample, sequenced in a study of T cell clusters in autoimmune cytopenias (dated by TCRdb to the late 2010s). Sequenced using an Illumina MiSeq. TRB rearrangements were amplified by multiplex PCR following a touch-down protocol, with the TRB-A and TRB-B primer pools mixed in one tube. After reprocessing by TCRdb, each CDR3 protein sequence is one entry, and no DNA is given. The table for this sample shows 1,200 or so distinct CDR3 sequences. The ten largest clones represent 73% of the sample. For each sample, TRB amplification used 200 to 300 ng of peripheral blood genomic DNA, equal to around 34,000 genome equivalents. The sequencing input was peripheral blood. The receptors come from a human donor with an autoimmune cytopenia or autoimmune hepatitis (not recorded which).

The genes are TRBV6-1 and TRBJ2-3; lacking DNA, the TRBD2 call made by TCRdb goes unchecked. The CDR3 has 14 residues. Germline CDR1 and CDR2: MNHNS and SASEGT. CDR3 loop: CASRAGATTDTQYF.

V is TRBV20-1 and J is TRBJ2-5; checking the TCRdb D call of TRBD1 is not possible without DNA. In germline, CDR1 is DFQATT, CDR2 SNEGSKA (reference sequence). The CDR3 is 18 residues long. The CDR3 protein is CSARVHWGVLVGQETQYF.

The chain has TRBV27 and TRBJ2-4. Germline CDR1 reads MNHEY; CDR2 reads SMNVEV (reference sequence). The CDR3 runs 13 residues. This chain's CDR3 is CASSFGAKNIQYF.

In terms of frequency, this clonotype is medium-sized. The J gene is TRBJ2-5, the V gene TRBV6-2 or TRBV6-3; TCRdb designates TRBD2, a call that cannot be tested without DNA. CDR1 is MNHEY, CDR2 SVGEGT, per germline. The CDR3 length is 14 residues. CDR3 sequence reads: CASSPAGGRETQYF.

The chain is built from TRBV7-2 and TRBJ1-1. The CDR3 covers 14 residues. The V gene's germline CDR1 is SGHTA and CDR2 FQGNSA. CDR3: CASTLPEGRGEAFF.

This clonotype ranks as medium-sized in terms of frequency. The J gene is TRBJ2-7, the V gene TRBV19; TCRdb calls TRBD2, which cannot be checked without DNA. The CDR3 contains 14 residues. From germline, CDR1 is LNHDA and CDR2 SQIVND (reference sequence). Here the CDR3 reads CASSIQLAGYEQYF.

The genes are TRBV7-3 and TRBJ2-2; TCRdb gives TRBD2 as the D gene, but with no DNA this cannot be confirmed. Germline CDR1 and CDR2: SGHTA and FQGTGA. The CDR3 has 17 amino acids. This CDR3 is CASSSGLAGGRTGELFF.

The chain uses TRBV9 and TRBJ1-2. This CDR3 has 15 amino acids. In germline, CDR1 is SGDLS, CDR2 YYNGEE. CDR3 sequence reads: CASSVVGGAGYGYTF.

V and J are TRBV7-3 and TRBJ2-2. In germline, CDR1 is SGHTA, CDR2 FQGTGA. This CDR3 spans 16 amino acids. The CDR3: CASSLERQTNTGELFF.

The chain is built from TRBV12-3 or TRBV12-4 and TRBJ1-2; the TCRdb D gene call, TRBD1, has no DNA to confirm it. The CDR3 loop spans 12 amino acids. This CDR3 is CASSWDTYGYTF.

The gene calls are TRBV19 and TRBJ1-1. Germline V gene lookup returns CDR1 LNHDA and CDR2 SQIVND (reference sequence). The CDR3 totals 14 residues. The CDR3 is CASRGNSPGSEAFF.

This chain uses TRBV10-3 with TRBJ1-1; there is no DNA to check the TCRdb D call of TRBD1. The CDR3 runs to 13 residues. CDR1 is ENHRY, CDR2 SYGVKD, per germline. CDR3 sequence reads: CAIRGQEDTEAFF.

The V call is TRBV18, the J call TRBJ2-3; absent DNA, TCRdb's TRBD1 call cannot be checked. Germline CDR1 and CDR2: KGHSH and LQKENI. The CDR3 contains 17 residues. The CDR3 loop is CASSPTGGGENTDTQYF.

The rearrangement uses TRBV5-6 and TRBJ1-2; checking the TCRdb D call of TRBD1 is not possible without DNA. Germline CDR1 and CDR2: SGHDT and YYEEEE. The CDR3 covers 14 residues. The CDR3 is CASSRQGRPHGYTF.

The chain couples TRBV7-9 to TRBJ2-1; TCRdb selects TRBD2, and the lack of DNA leaves this call unchecked. Germline CDR1 reads SEHNR; CDR2 reads FQNEAQ (reference sequence). The CDR3 runs to 16 residues. The CDR3: CASSFPRTSGSIEQFF.

In terms of frequency, this clonotype is medium-sized. CDR3 protein: CASSVRLAGGTYNEQFF. V is TRBV5-5 and J is TRBJ2-1; TCRdb's D gene call, TRBD2, goes unchecked for lack of DNA. The CDR3 is 17 amino acids. CDR1 is SGHKS, CDR2 YYEKEE, per germline (reference sequence).

CDR3 amino acids: CASSLASGRPTDTQYF. V gene TRBV7-9 combines with J gene TRBJ2-3; TCRdb's D gene call, TRBD2, goes unchecked for lack of DNA. Germline-derived CDR1 and CDR2 are SEHNR and FQNEAQ (reference sequence). The CDR3 length is 16 residues. The full variable domain, with the rest looked up from reference TRBV7-9 and TRBJ2-3, is DTGVSQNPRHKITKRGQNVTFRCDPISEHNRLYWYRQTLGQGPEFLTYFQNEAQLEKSRLLSDRFSAERPKGSFSTLEIQRTEQGDSAMYLCASSLASGRPTDTQYFGPGTRLTVL.